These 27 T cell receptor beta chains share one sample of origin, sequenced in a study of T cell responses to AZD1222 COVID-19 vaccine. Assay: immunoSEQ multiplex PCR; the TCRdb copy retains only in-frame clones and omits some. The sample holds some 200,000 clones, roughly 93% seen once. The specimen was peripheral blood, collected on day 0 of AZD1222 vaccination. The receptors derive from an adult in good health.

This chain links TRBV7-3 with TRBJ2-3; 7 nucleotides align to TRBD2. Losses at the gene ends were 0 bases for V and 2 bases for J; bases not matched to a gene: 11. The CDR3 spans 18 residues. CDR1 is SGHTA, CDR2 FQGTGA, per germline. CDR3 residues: CASSLTPLPSGYTDTQYF. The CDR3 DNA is TGTGCCAGCAGCTTAACCCCATTACCTAGCGGTTACACAGATACGCAGTATTTT. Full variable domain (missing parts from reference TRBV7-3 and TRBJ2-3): GAGVSQTPSNKVTEKGKYVELRCDPISGHTALYWYRQSLGQGPEFLIYFQGTGAADDSGLPNDRFFAVRPEGSVSTLKIQRTERGDSAVYLCASSLTPLPSGYTDTQYFGPGTRLTVL.

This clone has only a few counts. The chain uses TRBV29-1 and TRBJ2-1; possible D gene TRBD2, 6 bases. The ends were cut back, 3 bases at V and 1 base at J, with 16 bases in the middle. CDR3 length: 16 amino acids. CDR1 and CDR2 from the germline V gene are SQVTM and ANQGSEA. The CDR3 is CSVDGLSGVSYNEQFF. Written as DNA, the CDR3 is TGCAGCGTTGACGGGCTTTCGGGGGTATCCTACAATGAGCAGTTCTTC.

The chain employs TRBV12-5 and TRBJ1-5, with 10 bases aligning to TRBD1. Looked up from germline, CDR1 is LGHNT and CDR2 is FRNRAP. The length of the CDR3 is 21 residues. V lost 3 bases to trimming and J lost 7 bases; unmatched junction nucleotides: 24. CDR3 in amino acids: CASGLESLEENGTGVSQPQHF. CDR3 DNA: TGTGCTAGTGGTTTAGAGTCCCTTGAAGAAAACGGGACAGGGGTTTCCCAGCCCCAGCATTTT.

CDR3 bases: TGTGCCAGCAGCCTCACCGGGACAGGCGACTACGAGCAGTACTTC. Translated: CASSLTGTGDYEQYF. This chain uses TRBV13 with TRBJ2-7; TRBD1 matches at 8 bases. This CDR3 has 15 residues. J gave up 3 bases and V 5 bases, and 9 bases lay outside the gene matches. Germline-derived CDR1 and CDR2 are PRHDT and FYEKMQ (reference sequence).

CDR3 sequence: CASSQTGMGSKNIQYF. Written as DNA, the CDR3 is TGTGCCAGCAGCCAGACAGGGATGGGGTCCAAAAACATTCAGTACTTC. The chain employs TRBV14 and TRBJ2-4, with 7 bases identical to TRBD1. The V gene end was trimmed by 3 bases and the J gene end by 2 bases; junction bases not matched to a gene: 7. CDR1 SGHDN and CDR2 FVKESK come from the germline V gene. The CDR3 extends over 16 amino acids.

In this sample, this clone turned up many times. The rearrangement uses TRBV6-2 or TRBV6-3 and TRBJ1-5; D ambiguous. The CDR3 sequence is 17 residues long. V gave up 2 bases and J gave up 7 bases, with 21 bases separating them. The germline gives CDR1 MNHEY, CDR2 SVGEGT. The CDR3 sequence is CASSYPQFLGSGQPQHF. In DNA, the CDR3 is TGTGCCAGCAGTTACCCCCAATTCTTGGGGTCAGGACAGCCCCAGCATTTT.

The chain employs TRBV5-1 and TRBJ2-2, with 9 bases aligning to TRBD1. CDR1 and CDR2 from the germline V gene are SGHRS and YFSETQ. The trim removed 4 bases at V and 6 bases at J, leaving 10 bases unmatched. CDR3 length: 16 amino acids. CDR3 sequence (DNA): TGCGCCAGCAGCGTCGGACAGGGGCAGGGGGCCGGGGAGCTGTTTTTT. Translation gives CASSVGQGQGAGELFF.

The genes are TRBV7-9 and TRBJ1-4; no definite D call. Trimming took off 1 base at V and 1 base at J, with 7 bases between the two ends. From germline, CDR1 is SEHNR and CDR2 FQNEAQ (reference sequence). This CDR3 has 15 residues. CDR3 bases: TGTGCCAGCAGCTTAGGGGTTGTAACTAATGAAAAACTGTTTTTT. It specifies CASSLGVVTNEKLFF.

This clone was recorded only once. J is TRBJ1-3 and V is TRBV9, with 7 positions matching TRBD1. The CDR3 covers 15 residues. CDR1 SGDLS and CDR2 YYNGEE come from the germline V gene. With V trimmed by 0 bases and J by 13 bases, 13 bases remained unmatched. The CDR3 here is CASSVAGEGAGRIYF. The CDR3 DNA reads TGTGCCAGCAGCGTAGCCGGGGAGGGGGCAGGAAGAATATATTTT.

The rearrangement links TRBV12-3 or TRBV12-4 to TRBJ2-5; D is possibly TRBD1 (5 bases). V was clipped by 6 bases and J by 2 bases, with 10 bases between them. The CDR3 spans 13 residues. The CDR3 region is CASRDTIQETQYF. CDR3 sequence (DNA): TGTGCCAGCAGGGACACAATACAAGAGACCCAGTACTTC.

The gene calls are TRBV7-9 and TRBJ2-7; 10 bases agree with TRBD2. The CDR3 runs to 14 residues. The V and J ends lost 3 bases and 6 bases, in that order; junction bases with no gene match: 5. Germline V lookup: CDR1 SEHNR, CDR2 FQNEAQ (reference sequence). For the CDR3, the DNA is TGTGCCAGCAGCTTGGGGACTAGCGTTAGCGAGCAGTACTTC. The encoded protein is CASSLGTSVSEQYF.

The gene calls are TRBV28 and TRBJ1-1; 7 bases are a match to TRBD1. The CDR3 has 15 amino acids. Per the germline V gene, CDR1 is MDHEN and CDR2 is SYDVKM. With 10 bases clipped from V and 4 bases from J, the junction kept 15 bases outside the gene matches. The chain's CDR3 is CAINTIQTGVTEAFF. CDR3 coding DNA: TGTGCCATCAACACTATTCAAACAGGGGTCACTGAAGCTTTCTTT.

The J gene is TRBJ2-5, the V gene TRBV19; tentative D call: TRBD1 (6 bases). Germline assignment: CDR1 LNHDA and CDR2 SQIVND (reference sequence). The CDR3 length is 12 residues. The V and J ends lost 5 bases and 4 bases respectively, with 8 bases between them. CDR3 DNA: TGTGCCAGTAGTGAAGGGGGAGAGACCCAGTACTTC. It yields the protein CASSEGGETQYF.

The CDR3 reads CASGYPGQANSNQPQHF. In DNA, the CDR3 is TGTGCCAGTGGATATCCGGGACAGGCAAATAGCAATCAGCCCCAGCATTTT. This chain uses TRBV19 with TRBJ1-5, with 8 bases lining up with TRBD1. The V segment lost 8 bases and the J segment 0 bases; nucleotides outside the gene matches: 12. This CDR3 comprises 17 residues. From germline, CDR1 is LNHDA and CDR2 SQIVND (reference sequence).

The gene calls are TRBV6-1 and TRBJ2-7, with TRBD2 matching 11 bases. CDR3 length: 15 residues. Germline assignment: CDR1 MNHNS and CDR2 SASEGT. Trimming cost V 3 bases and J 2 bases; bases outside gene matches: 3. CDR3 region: CASSDSGLAAYEQYF. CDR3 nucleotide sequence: TGTGCCAGCAGTGACTCGGGACTAGCGGCCTACGAGCAGTACTTC.

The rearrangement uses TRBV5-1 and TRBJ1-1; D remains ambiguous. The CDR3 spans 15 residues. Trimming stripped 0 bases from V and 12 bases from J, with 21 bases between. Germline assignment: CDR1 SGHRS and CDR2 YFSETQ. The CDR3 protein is CASSLGEGRVWSPFF. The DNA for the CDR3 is TGCGCCAGCAGCTTGGGGGAAGGGCGGGTGTGGAGCCCTTTCTTT.

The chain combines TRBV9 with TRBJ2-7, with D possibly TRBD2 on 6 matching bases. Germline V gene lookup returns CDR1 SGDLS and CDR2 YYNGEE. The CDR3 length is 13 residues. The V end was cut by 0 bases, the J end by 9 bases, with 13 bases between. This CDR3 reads CASSVGVGTRQYF. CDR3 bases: TGTGCCAGCAGCGTAGGAGTAGGGACTCGGCAGTACTTC.

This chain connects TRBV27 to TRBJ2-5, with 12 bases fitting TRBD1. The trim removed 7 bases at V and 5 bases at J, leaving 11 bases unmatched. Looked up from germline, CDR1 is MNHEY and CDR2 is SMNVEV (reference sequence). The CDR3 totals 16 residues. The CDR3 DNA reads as TGTGCCAGCAAAACGGGACAGGGGGCCTATGGGGAGACCCAGTACTTC. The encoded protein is CASKTGQGAYGETQYF.

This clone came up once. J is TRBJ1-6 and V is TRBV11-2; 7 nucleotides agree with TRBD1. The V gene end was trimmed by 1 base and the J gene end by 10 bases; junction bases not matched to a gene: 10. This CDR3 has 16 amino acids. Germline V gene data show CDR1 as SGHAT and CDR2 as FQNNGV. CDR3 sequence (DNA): TGTGCCAGCAGCTTAGCCGCTGGGACAGCGGGATCACCCCTCCACTTT. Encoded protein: CASSLAAGTAGSPLHF. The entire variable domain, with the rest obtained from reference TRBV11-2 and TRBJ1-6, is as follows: EAGVAQSPRYKIIEKRQSVAFWCNPISGHATLYWYQQILGQGPKLLIQFQNNGVVDDSQLPKDRFSAERLKGVDSTLKIQPAKLEDSAVYLCASSLAAGTAGSPLHFGNGTRLTVT.

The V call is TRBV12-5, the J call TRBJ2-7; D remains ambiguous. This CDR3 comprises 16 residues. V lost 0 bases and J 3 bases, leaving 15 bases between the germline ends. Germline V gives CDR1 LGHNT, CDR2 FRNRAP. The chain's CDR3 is CASGLVLSGPGYEQYF. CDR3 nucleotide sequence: TGTGCTAGTGGTTTGGTACTTTCGGGTCCTGGCTACGAGCAGTACTTC.

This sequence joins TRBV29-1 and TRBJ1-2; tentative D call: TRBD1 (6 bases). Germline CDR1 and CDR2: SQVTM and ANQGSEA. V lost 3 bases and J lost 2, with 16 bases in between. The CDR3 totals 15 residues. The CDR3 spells CSVEGAETGNYGYTF. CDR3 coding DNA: TGCAGCGTTGAGGGGGCGGAAACAGGGAACTATGGCTACACCTTC.

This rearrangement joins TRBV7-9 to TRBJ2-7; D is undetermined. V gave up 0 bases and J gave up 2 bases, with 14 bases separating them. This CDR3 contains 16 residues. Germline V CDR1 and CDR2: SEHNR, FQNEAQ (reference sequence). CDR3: CASSLASGRSTYEQYF. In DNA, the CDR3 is TGTGCCAGCAGCTTAGCGTCGGGCAGGAGCACCTACGAGCAGTACTTC.

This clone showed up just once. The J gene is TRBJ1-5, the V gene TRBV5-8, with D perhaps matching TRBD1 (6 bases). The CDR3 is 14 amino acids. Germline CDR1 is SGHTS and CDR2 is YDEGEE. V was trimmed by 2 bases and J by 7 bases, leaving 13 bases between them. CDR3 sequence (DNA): TGTGCCAGCAGCTTCCGAGGGGGGGGCCAGCCCCAGCATTTT. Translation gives CASSFRGGGQPQHF.

The CDR3 nucleotides read TGTGCCAGCAGCTTCCCGGGGCCCTTTGACAGGGGGCGCCCCTACGAGCAGTACTTC. The encoded protein is CASSFPGPFDRGRPYEQYF. The chain combines TRBV5-6 with TRBJ2-7; 10 bases fit TRBD1. The CDR3 spans 19 residues. Trimming cost V 2 bases and J 2 bases; bases outside gene matches: 16. Per germline, CDR1 SGHDT and CDR2 YYEEEE.

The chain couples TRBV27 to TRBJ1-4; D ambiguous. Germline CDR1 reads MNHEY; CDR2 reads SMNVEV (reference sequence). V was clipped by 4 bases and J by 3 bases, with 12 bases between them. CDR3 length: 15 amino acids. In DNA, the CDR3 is TGTGCCAGCAGTTCCAAGGGTAGGCCTAATGAAAAACTGTTTTTT. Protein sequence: CASSSKGRPNEKLFF.

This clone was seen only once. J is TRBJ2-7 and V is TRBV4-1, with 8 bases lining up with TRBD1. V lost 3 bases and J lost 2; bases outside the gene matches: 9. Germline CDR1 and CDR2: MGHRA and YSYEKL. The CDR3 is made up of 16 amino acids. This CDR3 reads CASSQAPGTGTYEQYF. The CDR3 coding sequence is TGCGCCAGCAGCCAGGCCCCGGGGACAGGAACCTACGAGCAGTACTTC.

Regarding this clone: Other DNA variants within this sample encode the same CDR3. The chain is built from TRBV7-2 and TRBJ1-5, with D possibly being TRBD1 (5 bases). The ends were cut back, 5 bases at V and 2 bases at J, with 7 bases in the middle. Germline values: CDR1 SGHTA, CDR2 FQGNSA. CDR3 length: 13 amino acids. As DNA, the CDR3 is TGTGCCAGCAGCATCAGGGGCAATCAGCCCCAGCATTTT. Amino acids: CASSIRGNQPQHF.